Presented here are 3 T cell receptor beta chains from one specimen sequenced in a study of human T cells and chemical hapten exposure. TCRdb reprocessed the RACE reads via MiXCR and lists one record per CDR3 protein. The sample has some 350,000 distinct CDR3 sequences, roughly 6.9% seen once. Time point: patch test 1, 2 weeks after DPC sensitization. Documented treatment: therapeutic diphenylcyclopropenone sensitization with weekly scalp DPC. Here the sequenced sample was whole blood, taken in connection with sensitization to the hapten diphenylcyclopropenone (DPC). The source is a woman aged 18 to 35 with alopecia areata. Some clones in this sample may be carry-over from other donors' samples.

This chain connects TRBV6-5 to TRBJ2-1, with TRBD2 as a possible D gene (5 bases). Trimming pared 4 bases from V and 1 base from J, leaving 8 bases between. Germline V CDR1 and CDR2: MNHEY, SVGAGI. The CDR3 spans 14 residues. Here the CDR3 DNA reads TGTGCCAGCAGTTCGGGGTTATCCTACAATGAGCAGTTCTTC. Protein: CASSSGLSYNEQFF.

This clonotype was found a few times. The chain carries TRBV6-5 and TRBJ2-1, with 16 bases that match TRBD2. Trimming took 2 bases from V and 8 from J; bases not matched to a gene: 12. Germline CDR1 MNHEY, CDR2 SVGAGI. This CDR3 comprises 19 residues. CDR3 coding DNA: TGTGCCAGCAGTTACGGACAGCCGGGACTAGCGGGGGGGCTCGATGAGCAGTTCTTC. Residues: CASSYGQPGLAGGLDEQFF.

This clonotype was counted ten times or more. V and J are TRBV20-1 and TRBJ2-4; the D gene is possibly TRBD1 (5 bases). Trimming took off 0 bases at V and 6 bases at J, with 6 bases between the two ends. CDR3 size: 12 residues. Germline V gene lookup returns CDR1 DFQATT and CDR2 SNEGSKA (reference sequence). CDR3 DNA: TGCAGTGCTAGAGAGACAGCAAACATTCAGTACTTC. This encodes CSARETANIQYF.